The sequence of this TCR beta chain was determined in a study of T cells after yellow fever vaccination. Comment on this clonotype: Its specificity is not known.

Findings and limits, study-wide: Subsequent to the booster, the majority of primary-vaccination clones reappeared (around 96% CD4, more than 70% CD8). The secondary response showed a weaker magnitude and a faster peak, day 5 versus 15.

Template-switching 5'RACE yielded the TCR cDNA; a universal primer site and UMIs were added in the process. TCRdb re-called the 5' RACE reads through MiXCR, storing one row per CDR3 protein. The sample yields 100,000 to 150,000 distinct CDR3 sequences, roughly 9% seen once. The source of this sequence is a man aged 18 to 29 who received the YFV17D yellow fever vaccine. Sequenced here: CD8+ T cells sorted from PBMCs, sampled on the day of the yellow fever booster vaccination.

CDR3 amino acids: CASSESPAGIGEKLFF. The CDR3 bases are TGTGCCAGCAGTGAATCCCCGGCAGGGATCGGAGAAAAACTGTTTTTT. The genes are TRBV25-1 and TRBJ1-4; weak D call: TRBD1 (5 bases). CDR1 and CDR2 from the germline V gene are MGHDK and SYGVNS. With 1 base removed from V and 8 bases from J, the gap between germline ends came to 17 bases. The CDR3 length is 16 residues.